Below, 9 T cell receptor beta chains from the same sample are listed, as sequenced in a study of beta chain features in type 1 diabetes (dated by TCRdb to 2017 to 2018). Overall study results and their limits: Type 1 diabetes patients showed a moderate but significant shortening of TCRB CDR3 length in all four CD4+ subsets.

These receptors have no identified antigens. Receptor libraries were prepared by the immunoSEQ multiplex PCR assay. All of the isolated RNA was reverse transcribed with the High Capacity cDNA Reverse Transcription Kit, so expressed TCRB transcripts were sequenced. TCRdb retrieved this table from immuneACCESS and kept in-frame rearrangements only. Not all clones are present; in checked studies, unresolved V genes account for under half, and no reason is known for the remainder. The sample records roughly 700,000 clones, roughly 13% of which are singletons. The ten largest make up 0.022% of the sample. The specimen was naive CD4+ T cells from blood. The intended sense of this specimen's cell subset or site label: true naive CD4+ T cells. The receptors derive from a man between 18 and 29 years old with type 1 diabetes.

This clone was seen more than once but under ten times. The chain employs TRBV30 and TRBJ1-1; possible D gene TRBD1, 5 bases. CDR3 length: 14 amino acids. CDR1 is GTSNPN, CDR2 SVGIG, per germline (reference sequence). V dropped 1 base and J dropped 1 base, with 10 bases sitting between them. The CDR3 sequence is CAWSALTANTEAFF. As DNA, the CDR3 is TGTGCCTGGAGTGCCTTGACAGCGAACACTGAAGCTTTCTTT. Filled out from reference TRBV30 and TRBJ1-1, the complete variable domain reads SQTIHQWPATLVQPVGSPLSLECTVEGTSNPNLYWYRQAAGRGLQLLFYSVGIGQISSEVPQNLSASRPQDRQFILSSKKLLLSDSGFYLCAWSALTANTEAFFGQGTRLTVV.

The chain employs TRBV29-1 and TRBJ2-3; 10 bases agree with TRBD2. CDR3 size: 15 residues. Per germline, CDR1 SQVTM and CDR2 ANQGSEA. Trimming took 0 bases from V and 8 from J; bases not matched to a gene: 8. DNA for the CDR3: TGCAGCGTTGAAGATCAGAGCGGGGGGGACGGTACGCAGTATTTT. This codes for CSVEDQSGGDGTQYF.

This sequence joins TRBV4-1 and TRBJ2-1; 11 positions agree with TRBD1. Per germline, CDR1 MGHRA and CDR2 YSYEKL. This CDR3 spans 16 amino acids. With 2 bases clipped from V and 6 bases from J, the junction kept 6 bases outside the gene matches. CDR3 amino acids: CASSQFPGTGGNEQFF. The CDR3 DNA is TGCGCCAGCAGCCAATTCCCCGGGACAGGGGGCAATGAGCAGTTCTTC.

There are a few counts of this clone. This chain connects TRBV29-1 to TRBJ1-4; D possibly corresponds to TRBD1 (6 bases). Germline CDR1 and CDR2: SQVTM and ANQGSEA. The CDR3 runs to 13 residues. Trimming stripped 7 bases from V and 4 bases from J, with 13 bases between. The CDR3 nucleotides are TGCAGCGGAAGCGGGGGCGGTAATGAAAAACTGTTTTTT. This sequence encodes CSGSGGGNEKLFF.

This clone was counted between two and nine times. The DNA for the CDR3 is TGTGCCAGCATCCCCCGACAGGTACTCTCCTACGAGCAGTACTTC. Translation gives CASIPRQVLSYEQYF. The rearrangement uses TRBV2 and TRBJ2-7, with D possibly being TRBD1 (6 bases). The CDR3 is 15 amino acids. Germline CDR1 reads SNHLY; CDR2 reads FYNNEI. V lost 7 bases, J lost 0 bases, and 16 bases lay in between.

This clone was counted only a few times. The J gene is TRBJ2-1, the V gene TRBV30; D could derive from TRBD1 or TRBD2 (5 bases each). V lost 0 bases to trimming and J lost 7 bases, with 7 bases between them. The CDR3 has 12 residues. Germline CDR1 is GTSNPN and CDR2 is SVGIG (reference sequence). CDR3 sequence (DNA): TGTGCCTGGAGTGTTGGGACGAATGAGCAGTTCTTC. It codes for CAWSVGTNEQFF.

This clone was counted between two and nine times. The CDR3 region is CASQLAGADTQYF. In nucleotides, the CDR3 is TGTGCCAGCCAGCTAGCGGGGGCAGATACGCAGTATTTT. The rearrangement uses TRBV5-4 and TRBJ2-3; 10 bases are shared with TRBD2. The length of the CDR3 is 13 residues. V gave up 7 bases and J gave up 4 bases; unmatched junction bases: 3. CDR1 and CDR2 (germline): SGHNT, YYREEE (reference sequence).

The chain links TRBV2 to TRBJ2-7; 7 nucleotides agree with TRBD1. The germline V gene encodes CDR1 SNHLY and CDR2 FYNNEI. After removal of 4 bases from V and 1 base from J, the junction contained 4 bases not matched to a gene. This CDR3 spans 14 amino acids. CDR3 residues: CASSGDSESYEQYF. The CDR3 DNA reads as TGTGCCAGCAGTGGGGACAGCGAATCCTACGAGCAGTACTTC. Full variable domain (remainder filled in from reference TRBV2 and TRBJ2-7): EPEVTQTPSHQVTQMGQEVILRCVPISNHLYFYWYRQILGQKVEFLVSFYNNEISEKSEIFDDQFSVERPDGSNFTLKIRSTKLEDSAMYFCASSGDSESYEQYFGPGTRLTVT.

The chain employs TRBV11-2 and TRBJ1-1; unclear D gene. Germline V gene sequence: CDR1 SGHAT, CDR2 FQNNGV. The ends were cut back, 5 bases at V and 3 bases at J, with 4 bases in the middle. CDR3 length: 11 residues. In nucleotides, the CDR3 is TGTGCCAGCAGCGGTGACACTGAAGCTTTCTTT. Its translation: CASSGDTEAFF.